The rows below give T cell receptor beta chains drawn from one sample of a study of T cell changes during pregnancy in multiple sclerosis. Data came from immunoSEQ multiplex PCR; TCRdb stores just in-frame clones and leaves some out. This table holds over 55,000 clones, more than 75% found once. Sample: peripheral blood from another person, used as feeder cells. The origin of the receptors is a human donor whose cells served as feeder cells for cultures in a pregnancy study. The CDR3 runs from the conserved cysteine through the conserved F or W. D genes are given only for firm matches. Rows may omit the clone size; those that give it use once, few, many or a size class.

v_call	d_call	clone_size	j_call	cdr3_aa	cdr3_nt
TRBV7-2	NA	NA	TRBJ2-7	CASSSGGEQYF	TGTGCCAGCAGCTCAGGGGGGGAGCAGTACTTC
TRBV6-1	TRBD1	NA	TRBJ1-6	CASSEPPGGLHSPLHF	TGTGCCAGCAGTGAACCCCCAGGGGGCTTGCATTCACCCCTCCACTTT
TRBV19	TRBD1	NA	TRBJ2-3	CASRDRASTDTQYF	TGTGCCAGTAGGGACAGGGCTAGCACAGATACGCAGTATTTT
TRBV9	NA	NA	TRBJ1-1	CASSDPPNTEAFF	TGTGCCAGCAGCGACCCCCCAAACACTGAAGCTTTCTTT
TRBV6-1	NA	NA	TRBJ2-3	CASSETIDTQYF	TGTGCCAGCAGTGAAACGATAGATACGCAGTATTTT
TRBV9	TRBD1	NA	TRBJ2-3	CASSGQGFLTDTQYF	TGTGCCAGCAGCGGACAGGGTTTTCTCACAGATACGCAGTATTTT
TRBV13	NA	few	TRBJ1-5	CASTARGSNQPQHF	TGTGCCAGCACCGCTCGGGGGAGCAATCAGCCCCAGCATTTT
TRBV6-4	NA	medium-sized	TRBJ2-1	CASSPGAGQNNEQFF	TGTGCCAGCAGCCCGGGGGCGGGGCAAAACAATGAGCAGTTCTTC
TRBV5-1	NA	NA	TRBJ1-3	CASSPGGSSGNTIYF	TGCGCCAGCAGCCCCGGGGGTTCCTCTGGAAACACCATATATTTT
TRBV7-9	TRBD1	NA	TRBJ1-4	CASSLQGGSEKLFF	TGTGCCAGCAGTCTACAGGGGGGTAGTGAAAAACTGTTTTTT
TRBV29-1	TRBD2	once	TRBJ2-7	CSAHSSGRSEQYF	TGCAGCGCTCACTCTAGCGGGAGAAGCGAGCAGTACTTC
TRBV6-5	TRBD2	once	TRBJ2-1	CASSRSGADYNEQFF	TGTGCCAGCAGCCGTAGCGGGGCAGATTACAATGAGCAGTTCTTC
TRBV7-2	NA	NA	TRBJ2-3	CASSFGGVSTDTQYF	TGTGCCAGCAGCTTTGGCGGGGTTAGCACAGATACGCAGTATTTT
TRBV5-1	TRBD2	NA	TRBJ2-1	CASSDKLAGGPRTYNEQFF	TGCGCCAGCAGCGATAAACTAGCGGGGGGGCCCCGGACCTACAATGAGCAGTTCTTC
TRBV9	TRBD1	NA	TRBJ1-2	CASSETGGLRYGYTF	TGTGCCAGCAGCGAGACAGGGGGCTTGCGGTATGGCTACACCTTC
TRBV5-6	TRBD1	NA	TRBJ2-7	CASNLKGQGRENEQYF	TGTGCCAGCAACCTAAAGGGACAGGGGAGGGAGAACGAGCAGTACTTC
TRBV6-1	NA	NA	TRBJ2-2	CASSDHNTGELFF	TGTGCCAGCAGTGACCACAACACCGGGGAGCTGTTTTTT
TRBV4-1	NA	NA	TRBJ2-1	CASSQTASPFYNEQFF	TGCGCCAGCAGCCAAACGGCCAGCCCTTTCTACAATGAGCAGTTCTTC
TRBV7-2	NA	NA	TRBJ1-4	CASSRDAANEKLFF	TGTGCCAGCAGCCGGGACGCGGCTAATGAAAAACTGTTTTTT
TRBV5-1	NA	NA	TRBJ1-2	CASSLFSGHGAGGYTF	TGCGCCAGCAGCTTGTTTAGTGGACACGGTGCCGGGGGCTACACCTTC
TRBV28	NA	NA	TRBJ1-1	CASRRQDWNTEAFF	TGTGCCAGCAGACGACAGGATTGGAACACTGAAGCTTTCTTT
TRBV10-3	NA	NA	TRBJ1-1	CAIRGSRGNTEAFF	TGTGCCATACGAGGAAGCCGCGGGAACACTGAAGCTTTCTTT
TRBV6-5	NA	NA	TRBJ1-1	CASSYPRTLTGTEAFF	TGTGCCAGCAGTTACCCCCGGACTCTGACCGGCACTGAAGCTTTCTTT
TRBV4-2	TRBD1	NA	TRBJ2-3	CASSQVKDRVADTQYF	TGTGCCAGCAGCCAAGTGAAGGACAGGGTGGCAGATACGCAGTATTTT
TRBV15	NA	NA	TRBJ2-6	CATSRDGAGVGANVLTF	TGTGCCACCAGCAGAGATGGGGCAGGGGTCGGGGCCAACGTCCTGACTTTC
TRBV6-5	TRBD2	NA	TRBJ2-7	CASSSPLGGGLGEQYF	TGTGCCAGCAGTTCGCCCCTCGGGGGGGGTTTGGGGGAGCAGTACTTC
TRBV19	NA	NA	TRBJ1-1	CASITEGNTEAFF	TGTGCCAGTATCACGGAGGGGAACACTGAAGCTTTCTTT
TRBV7-9	NA	NA	TRBJ1-5	CASSSDPGTPQHF	TGTGCCAGCAGCTCTGACCCCGGGACACCGCAGCATTTT
TRBV6-5	NA	NA	TRBJ2-1	CASSYSAVMYYNEQFF	TGTGCCAGCAGTTACTCGGCCGTCATGTACTACAATGAGCAGTTCTTC
TRBV5-1	TRBD2	NA	TRBJ2-1	CASSAEGRENNEQFF	TGCGCCAGCAGCGCAGAGGGGCGGGAGAACAATGAGCAGTTCTTC
TRBV4-1	NA	NA	TRBJ1-1	CASSQVTVTMNTEAFF	TGCGCCAGCAGCCAAGTGACAGTGACTATGAACACTGAAGCTTTCTTT
TRBV28	NA	NA	TRBJ1-2	CASSLPPQGYGYTF	TGTGCCAGCAGTTTACCCCCACAGGGCTATGGCTACACCTTC
TRBV11-2	NA	once	TRBJ1-6	CASSYPGSPLHF	TGTGCCAGCAGCTACCCGGGCTCACCCCTCCACTTT
TRBV19	TRBD2	NA	TRBJ2-2	CASTSWGGVTGELFF	TGTGCCAGTACCTCCTGGGGAGGGGTTACCGGGGAGCTGTTTTTT
TRBV5-1	NA	NA	TRBJ2-3	CASSPDSTSTDTQYF	TGCGCCAGCAGCCCGGACAGCACTAGCACAGATACGCAGTATTTT
TRBV5-1	TRBD1	NA	TRBJ2-7	CASSLETGNRHEQYF	TGCGCCAGCAGCTTAGAGACAGGGAATCGACACGAGCAGTACTTC
TRBV7-9	NA	NA	TRBJ2-2	CASSPGGTGASNTGELFF	TGTGCCAGCAGCCCGGGGGGGACAGGAGCTTCGAACACCGGGGAGCTGTTTTTT
TRBV25-1	NA	few	TRBJ1-6	CASSVSSDSPLHF	TGTGCCAGCAGTGTTTCGAGTGATTCACCCCTCCACTTT
TRBV19	NA	NA	TRBJ1-2	CASREGGRGYGYTF	TGTGCCAGTAGAGAGGGGGGACGGGGCTATGGCTACACCTTC
TRBV7-2	NA	once	TRBJ1-2	CASSKTDSNYGYTF	TGTGCCAGCAGCAAGACCGACTCTAACTATGGCTACACCTTC
TRBV5-4	NA	NA	TRBJ1-2	CASTPEWSNAPFYGYTF	TGTGCCAGCACCCCCGAGTGGTCGAATGCCCCCTTCTATGGCTACACCTTC
TRBV7-2	TRBD2	NA	TRBJ2-1	CASSRLIAGDNEQFF	TGTGCCAGCAGCCGACTGATAGCGGGAGACAATGAGCAGTTCTTC
TRBV19	TRBD1	NA	TRBJ2-1	CASSKGQGSYNEQFF	TGTGCCAGTAGTAAGGGACAGGGGTCCTACAATGAGCAGTTCTTC
TRBV28	TRBD2	once	TRBJ2-7	CATGGLWEQYF	TGTGCCACCGGGGGGTTGTGGGAGCAGTACTTC
TRBV4-1	TRBD2	NA	TRBJ2-1	CASSRPSGLAGGYNEQFF	TGCGCCAGCAGCCGCCCATCGGGACTAGCGGGAGGGTACAATGAGCAGTTCTTC
TRBV10-2	NA	NA	TRBJ1-4	CASSDFTANEKLFF	TGCGCCAGCAGTGATTTCACAGCTAATGAAAAACTGTTTTTT
TRBV19	NA	few	TRBJ2-1	CASSRVAVSSYNEQFF	TGTGCCAGTAGTAGAGTAGCCGTAAGCTCCTACAATGAGCAGTTCTTC
TRBV5-6	NA	NA	TRBJ2-7	CASSLVPGSGGHEQYF	TGTGCCAGCAGCTTGGTACCGGGTTCCGGGGGACACGAGCAGTACTTC
TRBV2	NA	NA	TRBJ1-5	CASREQGNQPQHF	TGTGCCAGCAGGGAACAGGGCAATCAGCCCCAGCATTTT
TRBV19	TRBD2	once	TRBJ2-1	CASSIRGRTIVYNEQFF	TGTGCCAGTAGTATCCGCGGGAGAACGATTGTCTACAATGAGCAGTTCTTC
TRBV27	NA	NA	TRBJ1-1	CASNPQGRSTEAFF	TGTGCCAGCAATCCACAGGGTAGGTCCACTGAAGCTTTCTTT
TRBV12-5	TRBD1	NA	TRBJ2-1	CASGLVLGTGTDNEQFF	TGTGCTAGTGGTTTGGTACTGGGGACAGGAACGGACAATGAGCAGTTCTTC
TRBV5-1	TRBD2	NA	TRBJ2-1	CASSLGGSSYNEQFF	TGCGCCAGCAGCTTGGGCGGGAGCTCCTACAATGAGCAGTTCTTC
TRBV6-4	NA	NA	TRBJ2-1	CASSDSAFFNEQFF	TGTGCCAGCAGTGACTCGGCGTTTTTCAATGAGCAGTTCTTC
TRBV4-3	NA	few	TRBJ1-1	CASSQEDSEAFF	TGCGCCAGCAGCCAAGAAGACAGTGAAGCTTTCTTT
TRBV7-2	NA	few	TRBJ1-4	CASSLREKLFF	TGTGCCAGCAGCTTACGGGAAAAACTGTTTTTT
TRBV4-1	TRBD2	NA	TRBJ2-7	CASSQVLAGGPEQYF	TGCGCCAGCAGCCAGGTTCTAGCGGGGGGGCCCGAGCAGTACTTC
TRBV19	NA	NA	TRBJ1-5	CASRSEEHSNQPQHF	TGTGCCAGTAGATCCGAAGAGCATAGCAATCAGCCCCAGCATTTT